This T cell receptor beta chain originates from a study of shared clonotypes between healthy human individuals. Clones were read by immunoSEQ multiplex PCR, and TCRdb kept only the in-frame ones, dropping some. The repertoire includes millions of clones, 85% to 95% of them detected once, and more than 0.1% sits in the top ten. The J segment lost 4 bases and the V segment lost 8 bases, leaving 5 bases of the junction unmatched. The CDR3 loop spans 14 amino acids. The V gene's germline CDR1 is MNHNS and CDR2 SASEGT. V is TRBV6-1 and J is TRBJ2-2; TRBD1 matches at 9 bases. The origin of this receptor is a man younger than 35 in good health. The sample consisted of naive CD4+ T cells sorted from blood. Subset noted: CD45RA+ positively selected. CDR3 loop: CASGGQGSTGELFF. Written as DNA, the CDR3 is TGTGCCAGCGGGGGACAGGGTTCCACCGGGGAGCTGTTTTTT.